This TCR beta chain was profiled in a study of cytomegalovirus exposure and HLA in healthy donors. PCR was performed using 60 Vbeta and 13 Jbeta primers. Profiling relied on immunoSEQ multiplex PCR, and the TCRdb table lists in-frame clones only, not all of them. The table lists around 200,000 clones, roughly 80% of them singletons, with 3.5% to 4% in the top ten. Study-level results: About 90% or about 30% of the time was how often most TCR beta V segments were productive, according to an earlier analysis. The only immune exposure information that was available was CMV serostatus.

Germline V gene sequence: CDR1 SGHAT, CDR2 FQNNGV. The CDR3 runs 14 residues. Trimming at V came to 5 bases and at J to 4 bases, leaving 6 bases not matched to a gene. A single count supports this clone. What it binds is unknown. The clonotype was recovered from a man aged 45-60 years in good health and CMV-seronegative. The chain joins TRBV11-2 to TRBJ1-2; 8 bases match TRBD1. The specimen sequenced was PBMCs. CDR3 sequence reads: CASSKHTGGYGYTF. The CDR3 DNA reads as TGTGCCAGCAGCAAACATACAGGGGGCTATGGCTACACCTTC. Full variable domain (rest looked up from reference TRBV11-2 and TRBJ1-2): EAGVAQSPRYKIIEKRQSVAFWCNPISGHATLYWYQQILGQGPKLLIQFQNNGVVDDSQLPKDRFSAERLKGVDSTLKIQPAKLEDSAVYLCASSKHTGGYGYTFGSGTRLTVV.